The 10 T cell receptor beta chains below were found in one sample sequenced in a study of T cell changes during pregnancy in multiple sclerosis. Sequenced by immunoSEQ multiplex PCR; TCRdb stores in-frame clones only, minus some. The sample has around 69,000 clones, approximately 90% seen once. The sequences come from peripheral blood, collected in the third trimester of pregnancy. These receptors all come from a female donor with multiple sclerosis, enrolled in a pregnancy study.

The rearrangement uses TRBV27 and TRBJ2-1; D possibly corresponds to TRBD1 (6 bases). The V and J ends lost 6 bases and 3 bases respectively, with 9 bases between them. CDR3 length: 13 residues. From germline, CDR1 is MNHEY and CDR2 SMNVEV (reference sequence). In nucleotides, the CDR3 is TGTGCCAGCAGGTTGGACAGCTACAATGAGCAGTTCTTC. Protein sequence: CASRLDSYNEQFF.

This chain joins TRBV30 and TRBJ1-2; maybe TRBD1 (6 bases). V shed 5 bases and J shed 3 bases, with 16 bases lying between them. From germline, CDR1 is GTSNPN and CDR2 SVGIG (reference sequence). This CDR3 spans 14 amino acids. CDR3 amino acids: CAWVKGGFDYGYTF. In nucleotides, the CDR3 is TGTGCCTGGGTAAAAGGGGGTTTCGACTATGGCTACACCTTC.

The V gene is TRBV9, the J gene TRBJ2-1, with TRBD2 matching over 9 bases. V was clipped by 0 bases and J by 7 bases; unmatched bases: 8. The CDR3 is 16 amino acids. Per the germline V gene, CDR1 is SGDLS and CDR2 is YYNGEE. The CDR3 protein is CASSVVVAGVANEQFF. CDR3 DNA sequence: TGTGCCAGCAGCGTAGTAGTAGCGGGAGTGGCAAATGAGCAGTTCTTC.

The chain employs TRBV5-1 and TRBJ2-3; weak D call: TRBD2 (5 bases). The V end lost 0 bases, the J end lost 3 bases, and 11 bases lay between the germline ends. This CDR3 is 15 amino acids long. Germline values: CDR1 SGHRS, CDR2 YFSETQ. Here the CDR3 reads CASSLVTLGTDTQYF. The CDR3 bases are TGCGCCAGCAGCTTGGTTACACTAGGTACAGATACGCAGTATTTT.

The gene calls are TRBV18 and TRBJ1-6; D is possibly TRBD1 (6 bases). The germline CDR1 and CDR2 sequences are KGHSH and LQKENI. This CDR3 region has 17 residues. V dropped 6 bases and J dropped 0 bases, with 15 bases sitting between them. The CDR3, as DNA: TGTGCCAGCTCGAGAAACAGGGAAAGCTCCTATAATTCACCCCTCCACTTT. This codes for CASSRNRESSYNSPLHF.

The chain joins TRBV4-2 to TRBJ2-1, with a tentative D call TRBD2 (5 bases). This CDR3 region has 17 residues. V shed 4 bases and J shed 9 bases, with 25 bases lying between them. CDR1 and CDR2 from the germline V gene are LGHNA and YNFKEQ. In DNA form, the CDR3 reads TGTGCCAGCAGCCCCAAACAGCCTCCACTAGATTATAGTGAGCAGTTCTTC. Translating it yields CASSPKQPPLDYSEQFF.

The CDR3 DNA follows: TGTGCCAGCTCACCGCGACAGGCCTCTAATGAAAAACTGTTTTTT. Its protein product is CASSPRQASNEKLFF. This chain links TRBV18 with TRBJ1-4; D perhaps matches TRBD1 (6 bases). From germline, CDR1 is KGHSH and CDR2 LQKENI. There are 15 residues in the CDR3. The germline V and J ends were trimmed by 3 bases and 3 bases, with 11 bases remaining between them. Complete variable domain (other parts from reference TRBV18 and TRBJ1-4): NAGVMQNPRHLVRRRGQEARLRCSPMKGHSHVYWYRQLPEEGLKFMVYLQKENIIDESGMPKERFSAEFPKEGPSILRIQQVVRGDSAAYFCASSPRQASNEKLFFGSGTQLSVL.

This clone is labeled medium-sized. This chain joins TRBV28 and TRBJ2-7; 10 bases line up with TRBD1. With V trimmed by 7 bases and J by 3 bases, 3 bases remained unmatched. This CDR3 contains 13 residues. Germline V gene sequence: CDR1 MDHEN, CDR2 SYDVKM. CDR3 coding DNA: TGTGCCAGCAAGGGACAGGGGCTCTACGAGCAGTACTTC. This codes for CASKGQGLYEQYF.

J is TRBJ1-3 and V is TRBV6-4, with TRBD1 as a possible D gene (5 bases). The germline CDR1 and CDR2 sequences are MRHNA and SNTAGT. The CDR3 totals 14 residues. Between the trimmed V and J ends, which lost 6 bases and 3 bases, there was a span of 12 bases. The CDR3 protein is CASSGHAGGNTIYF. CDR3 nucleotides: TGTGCCAGCAGCGGACACGCTGGTGGAAACACCATATATTTT.

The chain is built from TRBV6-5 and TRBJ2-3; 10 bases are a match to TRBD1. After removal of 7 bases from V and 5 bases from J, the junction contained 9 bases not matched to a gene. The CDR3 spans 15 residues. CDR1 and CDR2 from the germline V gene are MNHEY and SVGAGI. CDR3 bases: TGTGCCAGCACCGGACAGGGGGAGGCTCAAGATACGCAGTATTTT. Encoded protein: CASTGQGEAQDTQYF.